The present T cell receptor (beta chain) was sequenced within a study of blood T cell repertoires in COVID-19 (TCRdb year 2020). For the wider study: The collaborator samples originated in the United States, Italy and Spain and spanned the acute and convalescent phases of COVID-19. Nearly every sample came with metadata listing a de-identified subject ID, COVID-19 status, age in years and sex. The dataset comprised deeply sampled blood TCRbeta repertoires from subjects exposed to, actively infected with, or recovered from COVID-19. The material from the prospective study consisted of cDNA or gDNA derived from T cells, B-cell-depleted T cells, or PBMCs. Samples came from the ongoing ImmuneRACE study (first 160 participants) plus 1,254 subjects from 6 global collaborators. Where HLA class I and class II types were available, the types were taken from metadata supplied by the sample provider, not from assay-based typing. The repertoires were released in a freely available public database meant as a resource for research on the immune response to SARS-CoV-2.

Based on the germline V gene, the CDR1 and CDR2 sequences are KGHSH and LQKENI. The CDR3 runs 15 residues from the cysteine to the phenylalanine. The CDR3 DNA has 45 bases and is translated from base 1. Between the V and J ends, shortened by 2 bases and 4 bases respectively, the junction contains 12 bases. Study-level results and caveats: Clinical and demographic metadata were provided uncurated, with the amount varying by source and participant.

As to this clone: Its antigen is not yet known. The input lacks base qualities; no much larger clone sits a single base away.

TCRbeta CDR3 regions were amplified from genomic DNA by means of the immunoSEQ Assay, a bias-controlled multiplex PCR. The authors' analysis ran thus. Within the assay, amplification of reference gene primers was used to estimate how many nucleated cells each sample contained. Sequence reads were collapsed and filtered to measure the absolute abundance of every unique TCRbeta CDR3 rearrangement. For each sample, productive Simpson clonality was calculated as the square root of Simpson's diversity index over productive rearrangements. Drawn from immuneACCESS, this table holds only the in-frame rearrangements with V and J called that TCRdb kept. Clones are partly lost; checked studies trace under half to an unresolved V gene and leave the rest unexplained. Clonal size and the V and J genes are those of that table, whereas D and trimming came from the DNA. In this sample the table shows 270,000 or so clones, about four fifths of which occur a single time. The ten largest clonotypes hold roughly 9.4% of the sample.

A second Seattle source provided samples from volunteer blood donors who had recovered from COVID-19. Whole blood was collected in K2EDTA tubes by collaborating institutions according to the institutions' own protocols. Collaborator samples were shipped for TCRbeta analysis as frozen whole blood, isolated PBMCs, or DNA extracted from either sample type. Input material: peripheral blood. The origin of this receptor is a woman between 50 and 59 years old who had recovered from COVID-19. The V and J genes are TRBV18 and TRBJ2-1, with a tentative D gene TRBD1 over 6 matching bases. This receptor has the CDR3 CASSPGGRSYNEQFF. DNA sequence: TGTGCCAGCTCACCAGGGGGCCGCTCATACAATGAGCAGTTCTTC. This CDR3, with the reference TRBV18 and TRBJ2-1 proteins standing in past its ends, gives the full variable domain NAGVMQNPRHLVRRRGQEARLRCSPMKGHSHVYWYRQLPEEGLKFMVYLQKENIIDESGMPKERFSAEFPKEGPSILRIQQVVRGDSAAYFCASSPGGRSYNEQFFGPGTRLTVL.